These T cell receptor beta chains were read from a single sample in a study of T cell responses to AZD1222 COVID-19 vaccine. Libraries were prepared by immunoSEQ multiplex PCR; TCRdb keeps only in-frame clonotypes and omits some of them. The sample holds tens of thousands of clones, 80% to 90% seen once. The sequencing here drew on peripheral blood, taken 28 days after the second AZD1222 dose. The receptor source for this set is an adult who received the AZD1222 COVID-19 vaccine. Each CDR3 is given with its conserved first and last residue. A D gene is named only where the DNA matches it firmly. Clone size is given for some rows only: seen once, a few or many times, or a class if the clone is expanded.

TRBJ1-1,.,TRBD1,TRBV28,CASSLTGVNTEAFF,TGTGCCAGCAGCTTGACAGGGGTGAACACTGAAGCTTTCTTT
TRBJ2-3,.,TRBD2,TRBV5-6,CASSLVGSGAGTDTQYF,TGTGCCAGCAGCTTGGTGGGGAGCGGGGCTGGCACAGATACGCAGTATTTT
TRBJ1-1,.,TRBD1,TRBV11-2,CASSHGQGATEAFF,TGTGCCAGCAGCCATGGACAGGGGGCCACTGAAGCTTTCTTT
TRBJ2-3,.,TRBD2,TRBV3-1/TRBV3-2,CASSQTSGGASTQYF,TGTGCCAGCAGCCAAACTAGCGGGGGGGCTAGTACGCAGTATTTT
TRBJ2-7,.,TRBD1,TRBV5-1,CASSLGGTGGSYEQYF,TGCGCCAGCAGCTTGGGAGGGACAGGGGGCTCCTACGAGCAGTACTTC
TRBJ2-1,.,TRBD1,TRBV24-1,CATSDSGQVSNEQFF,TGTGCCACCAGTGATTCGGGACAGGTGAGCAATGAGCAGTTCTTC
TRBJ1-1,once,TRBD1,TRBV7-2,CASSVTGQGAEAFF,TGTGCCAGCAGCGTTACAGGCCAGGGGGCTGAAGCTTTCTTT
TRBJ2-7,.,TRBD1,TRBV6-2/TRBV6-3,CASSYRAQGEYEQYF,TGTGCCAGCAGTTACCGCGCACAGGGGGAGTACGAGCAGTACTTC
TRBJ1-5,.,TRBD1,TRBV6-1,CASGGDRGQNQPQHF,TGTGCCAGCGGAGGGGACAGGGGCCAGAATCAGCCCCAGCATTTT
TRBJ2-7,.,.,TRBV6-2/TRBV6-3,CASSYTSFYEQYF,TGTGCCAGCAGTTACACGTCTTTCTACGAGCAGTACTTC
TRBJ1-1,.,.,TRBV2,CASSEALRVGAFF,TGTGCCAGCAGTGAAGCGCTTCGAGTTGGAGCTTTCTTT
TRBJ1-2,.,.,TRBV9,CASSVTPQGSGGGYTF,TGTGCCAGCAGCGTGACTCCACAGGGATCTGGGGGTGGCTACACCTTC
TRBJ2-7,.,.,TRBV15,CATSSLGSYEQYF,TGTGCCACCAGCTCCCTGGGCAGCTACGAGCAGTACTTC
TRBJ1-1,few,.,TRBV2,CASRYVQNTEAFF,TGTGCCAGCAGGTATGTCCAGAACACTGAAGCTTTCTTT
TRBJ1-2,.,TRBD1,TRBV6-6,CASSYVTGGGYTF,TGTGCCAGCAGTTACGTGACAGGGGGGGGCTACACCTTC
TRBJ2-1,.,TRBD2,TRBV6-4,CASSGSSGGADYNEQFF,TGTGCCAGCAGTGGAAGTAGCGGGGGGGCTGACTACAATGAGCAGTTCTTC
TRBJ2-7,.,.,TRBV6-6,CASSPGREQYF,TGTGCCAGCAGCCCGGGGCGGGAGCAGTACTTC
TRBJ2-7,.,TRBD1,TRBV18,CASSRDSGTGAYF,TGTGCCAGCTCCCGAGACTCCGGGACAGGGGCATACTTC
TRBJ1-3,.,.,TRBV7-2,CASSPTGQFHGNTIYF,TGTGCCAGCAGCCCAACGGGGCAATTTCACGGAAACACCATATATTTT
TRBJ1-1,.,TRBD1,TRBV19,CASSGQGVQTEAFF,TGTGCCAGTAGTGGGCAGGGGGTACAAACTGAAGCTTTCTTT
TRBJ2-5,.,.,TRBV10-3,CAISGGTQETQYF,TGTGCCATCAGTGGCGGGACGCAAGAGACCCAGTACTTC
TRBJ2-7,.,.,TRBV9,CASSVVGESYEQYF,TGTGCCAGCAGCGTAGTCGGGGAGTCCTACGAGCAGTACTTC
TRBJ2-3,.,TRBD2,TRBV7-2,CASSPGRGRGTDTQYF,TGTGCCAGCAGCCCGGGGCGGGGGAGGGGCACAGATACGCAGTATTTT
TRBJ2-7,.,.,TRBV7-2,CASSPQGFEQYF,TGTGCCAGCAGCCCCCAGGGATTCGAGCAGTACTTC
TRBJ2-1,.,.,TRBV3-1/TRBV3-2,CASSLEAGEQFF,TGTGCCAGCAGCCTGGAAGCGGGTGAGCAGTTCTTC
TRBJ2-1,.,.,TRBV12-3/TRBV12-4,CASSPYLANEQFF,TGTGCCAGCAGTCCGTATCTAGCAAATGAGCAGTTCTTC
TRBJ2-7,.,TRBD2,TRBV11-3,CASSLAGGSSYEQYF,TGTGCCAGCAGCTTAGCGGGGGGTAGCTCCTACGAGCAGTACTTC
TRBJ2-3,.,.,TRBV27,CASRITDTQYF,TGTGCCAGCAGGATCACAGATACGCAGTATTTT
TRBJ1-1,.,.,TRBV9,CASSVALGTEAFF,TGTGCCAGCAGCGTAGCTCTGGGTACTGAAGCTTTCTTT
TRBJ1-1,.,TRBD1,TRBV19,CASSKVQGAGEAFF,TGTGCCAGTAGTAAGGTTCAGGGGGCTGGCGAAGCTTTCTTT
TRBJ2-5,.,.,TRBV7-7,CASSPGRVQETQYF,TGTGCTAGCAGCCCAGGGCGGGTCCAAGAGACCCAGTACTTC
TRBJ1-1,.,.,TRBV9,CASSEGGHLNTEAFF,TGTGCCAGCAGCGAGGGGGGACACCTTAACACTGAAGCTTTCTTT
TRBJ2-5,once,.,TRBV19,CASSIGGGEETQYF,TGTGCCAGTAGTATAGGCGGTGGGGAAGAGACCCAGTACTTC
TRBJ1-2,.,TRBD1,TRBV5-1,CASHLGQGGFYGYTF,TGCGCCAGCCATCTGGGACAGGGCGGATTCTATGGCTACACCTTC
TRBJ1-1,.,.,TRBV10-3,CAISMGGGTEAFF,TGTGCCATCAGTATGGGAGGGGGTACTGAAGCTTTCTTT